This TCR beta chain emerged from a study of blood T cell repertoires in COVID-19 (TCRdb year 2020). At the level of the whole study: Samples from collaborators originated in the United States, Italy and Spain and spanned both the acute and convalescent phases of COVID-19. Where available, HLA class I and class II types were taken from metadata supplied by the sample provider and were not determined by assay-based typing. Samples were obtained from the ongoing ImmuneRACE study (first 160 participants) and from about 1,300 subjects provided by 6 global collaborators. A de-identified subject ID, COVID-19 status, age in years and sex were almost always included in the sample metadata. The prospective study material was composed of cDNA or gDNA derived from T cells, B-cell-depleted T cells, or PBMCs. The repertoires were released in a freely available public database meant as a resource for research on the immune response to SARS-CoV-2. Deeply sampled blood TCRbeta repertoires from subjects exposed to, actively infected with, or recovered from COVID-19 were included in the dataset.

Enrolling through a virtual design, the prospective study's participants ranged in age from about 18 to 100 years and lived across roughly 23 United States geographic areas. To assign participants to cohorts, the prospective study relied on clinical history that participants themselves reported in a screening survey and a study questionnaire. Recovered participants in ImmuneRACE Cohort 3 were defined by two consecutive negative NP/OP PCR tests, clearance by a healthcare professional, or resolution of symptoms. Mobile phlebotomists in the prospective study collected whole blood, serum and a nasopharyngeal or oropharyngeal swab from every participant. Participants in the prospective study had the option to provide additional blood draws and questionnaires over an approximately two-month period. Prospective study blood samples were shipped either frozen or at room temperature before DNA extraction.

On the study overall, not on this receptor specifically: Clinical and demographic metadata were provided uncurated, with the amount varying by source and participant.

TCRbeta CDR3 regions were amplified from genomic DNA using the immunoSEQ Assay, a bias-controlled multiplex PCR. In the paper's pipeline: The number of nucleated cells in each sample was estimated from the amplification of reference gene primers within the assay. Sequence reads were collapsed and filtered to measure the absolute abundance of every unique TCRbeta CDR3 rearrangement. For each sample, productive Simpson clonality was calculated by taking the square root of Simpson's diversity index across productive rearrangements. In its TCRdb copy, this immuneACCESS table keeps in-frame sequences only and misses some clones. Where compared with another copy, unresolved V genes explain less than half of these, and the others have no known cause. The D gene and trimming were derived from the DNA, and the V and J assignments and clone size from that table. This sample is represented by roughly 250,000 clones; roughly 82% of them were singletons. Roughly 2% of the sample goes to the ten largest clones.

This clone was detected only once. No antigen is known for it. Per-base qualities were not stored, and no clone one base away is much larger. The sequencing input was PBMCs or T cells enriched from blood (not recorded which). The clonotype comes from a woman aged 45-65 years who had recovered from COVID-19.

The nucleotides are TGTGCCAGCAGCGCGGACAGGTCCGAGCAGTACTTC. Translated, it gives CASSADRSEQYF. Here the chain combines TRBV9 and TRBJ2-7, and 7 bases in between align with TRBD1. Trimming accounts for 3 bases at V and 6 bases at J, while the number of junction bases matched to no gene is 3. Its CDR3 holds 12 amino acids, cysteine through phenylalanine. CDR3 DNA is the only sequence kept; it has 36 bases, read in frame from the first base. The CDR1 and CDR2 encoded by the germline V gene are SGDLS and YYNGEE.